The TCR beta chain under discussion was sequenced for a study of Graves' ophthalmopathy and Graves' hyperthyroidism. Study-level findings and limits: Blood was where most expanded thyroid clonotypes above 0.001 frequency also turned up. Ophthalmopathy could be told apart from stable hyperthyroidism by a 13-signature model (roughly 90% sensitivity, 80% to 84% specificity).

Among the hyperthyroidism patients, all were newly diagnosed, aged 18 to 65, with under 2 months' duration. RNA transcripts served as template for amplifying TCR beta CDR3 sequences. The library came from an HTBI-primed first-round RT-PCR and a second-round multiplex PCR. TCRdb reprocessed the multiplex PCR reads with MiXCR, giving one entry per CDR3 protein. This table has 1 million to 1.3 million distinct CDR3 sequences, 35% to 40% appearing once. The CDR3 extends over 13 amino acids. The V gene end was trimmed by 7 bases and the J gene end by 5 bases; junction bases not matched to a gene: 6. Germline values: CDR1 DFQATT, CDR2 SNEGSKA (reference sequence). This clonotype was found a few times. Its antigen remains unknown.

Input material: peripheral blood or thyroid tissue (not recorded which). This chain links TRBV20-1 with TRBJ2-7; 12 positions agree with TRBD1. This TCR was recovered from an adult man with Graves' hyperthyroidism. The CDR3 is CSGGQGALDEQYF. The CDR3 coding sequence is TGCAGTGGGGGACAGGGGGCTCTCGACGAGCAGTACTTC.